The 9 T cell receptor beta chains reported below all come from one sample, sequenced in a study of cytomegalovirus exposure and HLA in healthy donors. A multiplex PCR was run with 60 Vbeta primers and 13 Jbeta primers. The repertoire was sequenced with immunoSEQ multiplex PCR; TCRdb's copy has only in-frame clones and lacks some. Here the sample spans about 130,000 clones, more than 75% being singletons. Sequenced material: PBMCs. Receptor source: a man aged 25-45 years in good health and CMV-seronegative.

The chain links TRBV15 to TRBJ2-7; TRBD2 is a possible D gene (5 bases). V shed 3 bases and J shed 3 bases, with 21 bases lying between them. Germline V lookup: CDR1 LNHNV, CDR2 YYDKDF (reference sequence). This CDR3 has 17 amino acids. The CDR3 DNA sequence: TGTGCCACCAGCAGTTCGCCCTCGACTATCCGGGGCTACGAGCAGTACTTC. As protein: CATSSSPSTIRGYEQYF.

The chain couples TRBV29-1 to TRBJ2-1, with 9 bases aligning to TRBD2. V lost 6 bases and J lost 4; bases outside the gene matches: 7. In germline, CDR1 is SQVTM, CDR2 ANQGSEA. The CDR3 runs to 14 residues. Here the CDR3 DNA reads TGCAGCGTGGGGAATAGCGGGGGTTACAATGAGCAGTTCTTC. Its translation: CSVGNSGGYNEQFF.

This chain joins TRBV10-2 and TRBJ2-2; D call uncertain. Germline V lookup: CDR1 WSHSY, CDR2 SAAADI. The V end was cut by 7 bases, the J end by 4 bases, with 10 bases between. CDR3 size: 13 residues. CDR3 DNA: TGCGCCAGCAACATAGCTCTCACCGGGGAGCTGTTTTTT. Amino acids: CASNIALTGELFF.

V is TRBV10-3 and J is TRBJ2-3; D is possibly TRBD2 (5 bases). The CDR3 runs 15 residues. Germline loops: CDR1 ENHRY, CDR2 SYGVKD. Trimming took off 6 bases at V and 3 bases at J, with 16 bases between the two ends. The CDR3 loop is CAIRTGISGTDTQYF. CDR3 coding DNA: TGTGCCATCAGGACCGGAATATCGGGAACAGATACGCAGTATTTT.

The genes are TRBV7-2 and TRBJ1-6; a possible D gene is TRBD1 (5 bases). Germline V CDR1 and CDR2: SGHTA, FQGNSA. Trimming took off 2 bases at V and 10 bases at J, with 6 bases between the two ends. This CDR3 has 12 residues. CDR3 loop: CASSLRGSPLHF. The CDR3 DNA reads TGTGCCAGCAGCTTAAGGGGCTCACCCCTCCACTTT. Filled out from reference TRBV7-2 and TRBJ1-6, the complete variable domain reads GAGVSQSPSNKVTEKGKDVELRCDPISGHTALYWYRQSLGQGLEFLIYFQGNSAPDKSGLPSDRFSAERTGGSVSTLTIQRTQQEDSAVYLCASSLRGSPLHFGNGTRLTVT.

This CDR3 is CASRRTFTSYNEQFF. The CDR3 DNA reads TGTGCCAGCCGCAGGACTTTCACCTCCTACAATGAGCAGTTCTTC. The chain employs TRBV5-4 and TRBJ2-1, with D perhaps TRBD2 (5 bases). V lost 7 bases to trimming and J lost 0 bases, with 14 bases between them. The CDR3 runs to 15 residues. Germline assignment: CDR1 SGHNT and CDR2 YYREEE (reference sequence).

The chain couples TRBV5-1 to TRBJ2-3; D is perhaps TRBD2 (6 bases). V was trimmed by 6 bases and J by 2 bases, leaving 13 bases between them. The CDR3 consists of 14 residues. Germline V gives CDR1 SGHRS, CDR2 YFSETQ. CDR3 sequence (DNA): TGCGCCAGCAAGGCGGGGCGGAACACAGATACGCAGTATTTT. Encoded protein: CASKAGRNTDTQYF.

In DNA form, the CDR3 reads TGTGCCAGCAGCCTCGGGCAGGGGGCGCGTGAAAAACTGTTTTTT. Translation: CASSLGQGAREKLFF. The chain combines TRBV7-9 with TRBJ1-4, with 8 nucleotides matching TRBD1. This CDR3 contains 15 residues. In germline, CDR1 is SEHNR, CDR2 FQNEAQ (reference sequence). V dropped 5 bases and J dropped 7; count of bases not matched to a gene: 9.

This rearrangement joins TRBV9 to TRBJ2-1; D is ambiguous. Trimming left V 0 bases short and J 10 bases short, with 20 bases between. CDR1 SGDLS and CDR2 YYNGEE come from the germline V gene. This CDR3 is built from 16 residues. The CDR3 sequence is CASSVDAPPNSREQFF. The CDR3 DNA reads as TGTGCCAGCAGCGTAGACGCCCCACCGAATTCGCGGGAGCAGTTCTTC.